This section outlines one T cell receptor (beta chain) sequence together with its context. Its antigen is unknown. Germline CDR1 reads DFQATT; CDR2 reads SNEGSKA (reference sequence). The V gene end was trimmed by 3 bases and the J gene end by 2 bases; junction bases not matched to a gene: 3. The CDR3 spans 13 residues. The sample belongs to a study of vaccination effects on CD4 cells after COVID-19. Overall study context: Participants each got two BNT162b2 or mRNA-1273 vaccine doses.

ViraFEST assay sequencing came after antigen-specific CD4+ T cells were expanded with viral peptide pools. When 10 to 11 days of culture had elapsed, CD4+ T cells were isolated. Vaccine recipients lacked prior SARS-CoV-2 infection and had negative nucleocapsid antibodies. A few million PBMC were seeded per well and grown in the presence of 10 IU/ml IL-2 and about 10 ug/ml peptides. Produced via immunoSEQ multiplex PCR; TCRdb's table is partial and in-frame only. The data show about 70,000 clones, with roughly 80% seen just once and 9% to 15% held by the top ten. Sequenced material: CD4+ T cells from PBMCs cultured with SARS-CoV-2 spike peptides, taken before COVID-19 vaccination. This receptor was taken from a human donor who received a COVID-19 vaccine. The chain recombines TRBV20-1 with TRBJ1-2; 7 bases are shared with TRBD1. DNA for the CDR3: TGCAGTGCTAGTGACAGGGAGAACTATGGCTACACCTTC. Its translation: CSASDRENYGYTF.